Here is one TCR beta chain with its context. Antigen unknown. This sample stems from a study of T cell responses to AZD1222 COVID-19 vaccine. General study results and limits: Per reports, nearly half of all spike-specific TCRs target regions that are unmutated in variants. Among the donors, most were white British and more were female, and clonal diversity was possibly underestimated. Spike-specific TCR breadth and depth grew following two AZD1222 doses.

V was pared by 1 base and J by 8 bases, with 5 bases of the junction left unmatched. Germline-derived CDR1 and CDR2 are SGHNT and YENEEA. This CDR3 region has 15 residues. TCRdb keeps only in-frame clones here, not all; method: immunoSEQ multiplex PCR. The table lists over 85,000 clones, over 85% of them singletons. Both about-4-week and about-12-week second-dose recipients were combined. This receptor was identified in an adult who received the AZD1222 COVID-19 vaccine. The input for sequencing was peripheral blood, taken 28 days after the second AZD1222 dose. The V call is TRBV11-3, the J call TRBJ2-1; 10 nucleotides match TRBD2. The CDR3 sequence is CASSLGSGRADEQFF. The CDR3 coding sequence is TGTGCCAGCAGCTTAGGCAGCGGGAGGGCCGATGAGCAGTTCTTC.